This T cell receptor beta chain was recovered during a study of radiation and T cells in renal cell carcinoma. About this clone: Mismatch with germline at one junction end may stem from a read error.

CDR1 and CDR2 (germline): SNHLY, FYNNEI. The CDR3 length is 17 residues. Time point reported: blood 4 weeks post-SBRT, at nephrectomy. Treatment defined: 15 Gy SBRT to primary tumor, nephrectomy 4 weeks later. TCRdb's table, derived via immunoSEQ multiplex PCR, lists solely in-frame clones and lacks some. The sample has over 85,000 clones; 85% are singletons. The chain carries TRBV2 and TRBJ2-7; possibly TRBD1 for D (6 bases). The sequenced sample was blood, obtained from a patient whose treatment included radiotherapy and nephrectomy. This TCR came from a man between 50 and 59 years old with renal cell carcinoma. The CDR3 is CASSESDHSTGVGARDF. CDR3 coding DNA: TGTGCCAGCAGTGAATCAGACCACTCGACAGGCGTTGGGGCAAGGGACTTC.